A single sample is the source of the 19 T cell receptor beta chains below, sequenced in a study of neoadjuvant anti-PD-1 for oral cavity cancer. The time point here: after neoadjuvant nivolumab, at surgical resection. Clones were sequenced by immunoSEQ multiplex PCR, and TCRdb holds only the in-frame ones, with some missing. Altogether 12,000 or so clones are present, 60% to 75% being singletons, with the ten largest covering under 3%. Sequenced material: PBMCs, taken after nivolumab (anti-PD-1) treatment. These receptors were collected from a person aged 35-79 years with oral cavity squamous cell carcinoma.

The rearrangement uses TRBV9 and TRBJ1-2; D not resolved. Trimming stripped 4 bases from V and 8 bases from J, with 12 bases between. This CDR3 comprises 12 residues. The germline V gene encodes CDR1 SGDLS and CDR2 YYNGEE. In DNA form, the CDR3 reads TGTGCCAGCAGCCAAAGGGTAGGCGGCTACACCTTC. Its translation is CASSQRVGGYTF.

V and J are TRBV30 and TRBJ2-3; 7 nucleotides align to TRBD2. The CDR3 spans 15 residues. Germline V gene lookup returns CDR1 GTSNPN and CDR2 SVGIG (reference sequence). Unmatched junction bases numbered 5, after V lost 2 bases and J lost 0 bases. This chain's CDR3 is CAWSRGGTSTDTQYF. CDR3 nucleotides: TGTGCCTGGAGTAGGGGAGGGACTAGCACAGATACGCAGTATTTT.

The V call is TRBV2, the J call TRBJ1-2, with unresolved D. V lost 6 bases and J 8 bases, leaving 7 bases between the germline ends. CDR1 is SNHLY and CDR2 is FYNNEI in the germline V gene. The length of the CDR3 is 10 residues. This chain's CDR3 is CASRGKGYTF. The CDR3 nucleotides read TGTGCCAGCAGGGGAAAGGGCTACACCTTC.

The genes are TRBV2 and TRBJ1-3; D unclear. Germline V lookup: CDR1 SNHLY, CDR2 FYNNEI. This CDR3 has 13 residues. V lost 7 bases, J lost 0 bases, and 7 bases lay in between. The CDR3 loop is CASTRLSGNTIYF. CDR3 nucleotides: TGTGCCAGCACCAGGCTCTCTGGAAACACCATATATTTT.

The chain uses TRBV5-1 and TRBJ1-2; the D gene is possibly TRBD1 (5 bases). CDR3 length: 14 residues. Germline V lookup: CDR1 SGHRS, CDR2 YFSETQ. V shed 0 bases and J shed 6 bases, with 12 bases lying between them. DNA for the CDR3: TGCGCCAGCAGCTTGGCCCAGGGAAGGAATGGCTACACCTTC. Translation gives CASSLAQGRNGYTF.

The chain couples TRBV2 to TRBJ2-2, with TRBD1 matching over 12 bases. The length of the CDR3 is 14 residues. Germline trimming cut 6 bases from V and 7 bases from J; bases unmatched to any gene: 3. The V gene's germline CDR1 is SNHLY and CDR2 FYNNEI. CDR3 amino acids: CASRGTGGFGELFF. The CDR3 DNA reads TGTGCCAGCAGAGGGACAGGGGGCTTCGGGGAGCTGTTTTTT.

This rearrangement joins TRBV10-3 to TRBJ1-2; no clear D gene. Trimming left V 7 bases short and J 3 bases short, with 15 bases between. CDR1 ENHRY and CDR2 SYGVKD come from the germline V gene. This CDR3 spans 14 amino acids. CDR3 coding DNA: TGTGCCATCACCCTGGGAGGTCCGGACTATGGCTACACCTTC. Residues: CAITLGGPDYGYTF.

This chain connects TRBV5-1 to TRBJ2-1; 8 bases align to TRBD2. CDR1 is SGHRS and CDR2 is YFSETQ in the germline V gene. Trimming removed 2 bases from V and 6 bases from J; junction bases left unmatched: 7. The CDR3 sequence is 15 residues long. The CDR3 is CASSLGTSPLNEQFF. CDR3 coding DNA: TGCGCCAGCAGCTTAGGGACTAGTCCTCTCAATGAGCAGTTCTTC.

The chain has TRBV4-1 and TRBJ1-1, with a tentative D call TRBD1 (6 bases). The CDR3 spans 14 residues. Germline assignment: CDR1 MGHRA and CDR2 YSYEKL. V was trimmed by 4 bases and J by 1 base, leaving 10 bases between them. The CDR3: CASSPDRRNTEAFF. The CDR3 bases are TGCGCCAGCAGCCCCGACAGGAGGAACACTGAAGCTTTCTTT.

The gene calls are TRBV30 and TRBJ1-1; a possible D gene is TRBD1 (6 bases). The CDR3 loop spans 15 amino acids. V was clipped by 5 bases and J by 1 base, with 17 bases between them. Per germline, CDR1 GTSNPN and CDR2 SVGIG (reference sequence). CDR3: CAWVSFRTANTEAFF. The CDR3 nucleotides read TGTGCCTGGGTCAGTTTCAGGACAGCGAACACTGAAGCTTTCTTT.

This clone was detected a few times. The chain uses TRBV7-8 and TRBJ1-2; D ambiguous. Per germline, CDR1 SGHVS and CDR2 FQNEAQ. The CDR3 is made up of 15 amino acids. V lost 1 base and J lost 8, with 17 bases in between. The CDR3 loop is CASSLGIQTTEGYTF. In DNA, the CDR3 is TGTGCCAGCAGCTTAGGAATTCAAACCACGGAGGGCTACACCTTC.

The chain uses TRBV5-1 and TRBJ2-1; TRBD2 aligns across 12 bases. Germline V CDR1 and CDR2: SGHRS, YFSETQ. The CDR3 sequence is 15 residues long. J was trimmed by 4 bases and V by 4 bases; bases with no gene match: 3. Here the CDR3 reads CASSRTSGDYNEQFF. Written as DNA, the CDR3 is TGCGCCAGCAGCCGGACTAGCGGGGATTACAATGAGCAGTTCTTC. The entire variable domain, with the rest obtained from reference TRBV5-1 and TRBJ2-1, is as follows: KAGVTQTPRYLIKTRGQQVTLSCSPISGHRSVSWYQQTPGQGLQFLFEYFSETQRNKGNFPGRFSGRQFSNSRSEMNVSTLELGDSALYLCASSRTSGDYNEQFFGPGTRLTVL.

The chain couples TRBV5-4 to TRBJ2-2, with a weak D call TRBD2 (6 bases). The V end was cut by 2 bases, the J end by 0 bases, with 8 bases between. Per the germline V gene, CDR1 is SGHNT and CDR2 is YYREEE (reference sequence). The CDR3 has 15 residues. The CDR3 here is CASSLRGTNTGELFF. In nucleotides, the CDR3 is TGTGCCAGCAGCTTACGGGGGACGAACACCGGGGAGCTGTTTTTT. Supplemented by reference TRBV5-4 and TRBJ2-2, the full variable domain reads ETGVTQSPTHLIKTRGQQVTLRCSSQSGHNTVSWYQQALGQGPQFIFQYYREEENGRGNFPPRFSGLQFPNYSSELNVNALELDDSALYLCASSLRGTNTGELFFGEGSRLTVL.

The rearrangement links TRBV7-9 to TRBJ1-3, with a tentative D call TRBD1 (6 bases). Trimming pared 5 bases from V and 2 bases from J, leaving 13 bases between. Per the germline V gene, CDR1 is SEHNR and CDR2 is FQNEAQ (reference sequence). The CDR3 runs 15 residues. The CDR3: CASSPQGIPGNTIYF. In DNA, the CDR3 is TGTGCCAGCAGCCCCCAGGGGATTCCTGGAAACACCATATATTTT.

This chain uses TRBV6-5 with TRBJ1-2, with a tentative D call TRBD1 (5 bases). Trimming cost V 10 bases and J 2 bases, with 17 bases left between them. The CDR3 runs 14 residues. Per germline, CDR1 MNHEY and CDR2 SVGAGI. The CDR3 sequence: CATWGVQGNYGYTF. CDR3 bases: TGTGCCACCTGGGGGGTCCAGGGAAACTATGGCTACACCTTC.

The chain has TRBV6-1 and TRBJ1-1; the D is unclear. There are 15 residues in the CDR3. Trimming took off 4 bases at V and 0 bases at J, with 12 bases between the two ends. Germline V CDR1 and CDR2: MNHNS, SASEGT. The CDR3 region has the DNA TGTGCCAGCAGTGGGAATGCGGGATTGAACACTGAAGCTTTCTTT. This sequence encodes CASSGNAGLNTEAFF.

J is TRBJ2-5 and V is TRBV11-3, with unresolved D. CDR3 length: 14 residues. Per the germline V gene, CDR1 is SGHNT and CDR2 is YENEEA. V lost 5 bases to trimming and J lost 0 bases, with 10 bases between them. The DNA of the CDR3 is TGTGCCAGCAGCCCCCGTGAGTACCAAGAGACCCAGTACTTC. Its translation: CASSPREYQETQYF.

The chain employs TRBV5-4 and TRBJ2-7; TRBD1 matches 11 bases. Germline CDR1 and CDR2: SGHNT and YYREEE (reference sequence). J was trimmed by 6 bases and V by 4 bases; bases with no gene match: 6. The CDR3 consists of 14 residues. The CDR3 region is CASSIGTGGSEQYF. The DNA for the CDR3 is TGTGCCAGCAGCATTGGGACAGGGGGTTCCGAGCAGTACTTC.

The chain combines TRBV6-4 with TRBJ2-1, with 10 bases matching TRBD2. Looked up from germline, CDR1 is MRHNA and CDR2 is SNTAGT. V shed 0 bases, J shed 4 bases, and the junction held 3 bases outside the gene matches. The CDR3 runs 16 residues. The CDR3 DNA sequence: TGTGCCAGCAGTGACTCAAGCGGGAGGGGGTACAATGAGCAGTTCTTC. It yields the protein CASSDSSGRGYNEQFF.